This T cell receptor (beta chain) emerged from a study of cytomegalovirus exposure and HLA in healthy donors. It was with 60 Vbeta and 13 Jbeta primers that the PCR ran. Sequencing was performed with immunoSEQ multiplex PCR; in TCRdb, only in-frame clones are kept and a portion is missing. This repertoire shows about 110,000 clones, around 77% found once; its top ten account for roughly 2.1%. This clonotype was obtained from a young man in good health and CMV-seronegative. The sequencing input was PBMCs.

This CDR3 reads CASSQSGGATGELFF. The CDR3 nucleotides are TGTGCCAGCAGCCAATCAGGGGGCGCGACCGGGGAGCTGTTTTTT. The rearrangement links TRBV14 to TRBJ2-2, with 8 bases fitting TRBD1. The CDR3 spans 15 residues. The germline V gene encodes CDR1 SGHDN and CDR2 FVKESK. With V trimmed by 2 bases and J by 5 bases, 4 bases remained unmatched.